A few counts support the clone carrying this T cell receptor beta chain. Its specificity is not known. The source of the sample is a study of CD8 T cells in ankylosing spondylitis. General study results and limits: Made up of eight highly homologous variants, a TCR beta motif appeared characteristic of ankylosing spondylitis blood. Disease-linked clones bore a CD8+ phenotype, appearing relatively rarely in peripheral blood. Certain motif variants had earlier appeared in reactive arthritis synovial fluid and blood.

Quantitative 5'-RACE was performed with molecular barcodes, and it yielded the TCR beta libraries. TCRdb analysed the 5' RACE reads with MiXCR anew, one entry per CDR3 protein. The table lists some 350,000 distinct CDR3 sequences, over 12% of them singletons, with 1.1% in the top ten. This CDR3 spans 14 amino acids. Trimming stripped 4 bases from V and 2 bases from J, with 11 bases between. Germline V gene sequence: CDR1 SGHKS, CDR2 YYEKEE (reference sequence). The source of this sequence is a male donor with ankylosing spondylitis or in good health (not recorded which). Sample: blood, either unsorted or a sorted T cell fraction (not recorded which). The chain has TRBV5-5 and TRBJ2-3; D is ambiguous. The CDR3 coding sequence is TGTGCCAGCAGCCGACAACCGTACACAGATACGCAGTATTTT. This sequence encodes CASSRQPYTDTQYF.